These 10 T cell receptor beta chains were all obtained from the same sample, sequenced in a study of blood T cell repertoires in COVID-19. Only in-frame clones appear in the TCRdb table, and some are missing; sequencing was by immunoSEQ multiplex PCR. The table lists 140,000 to 150,000 clones, approximately 91% of them singletons. Source material: peripheral blood. The origin of the receptors is a human donor in a cohort sampled during active COVID-19.

This rearrangement joins TRBV7-2 to TRBJ2-3; D possibly corresponds to TRBD1 (5 bases). V was shortened by 5 bases and J by 5 bases, with 17 bases between the two germline ends. Germline CDR1 and CDR2: SGHTA and FQGNSA. The CDR3 length is 15 residues. CDR3 DNA sequence: TGTGCCAGCAGCACGAGCTTGGGGCCTCAAGATACGCAGTATTTT. It is translated as CASSTSLGPQDTQYF.

This clone was observed once. CDR3: CASSEAARGYNEQFF. CDR3 sequence (DNA): TGTGCCAGCAGTGAAGCAGCCCGGGGCTACAATGAGCAGTTCTTC. The J gene is TRBJ2-1, the V gene TRBV6-1; D is possibly TRBD2 (5 bases). The CDR3 is 15 amino acids. Germline values: CDR1 MNHNS, CDR2 SASEGT. Trimming left V 0 bases short and J 3 bases short, with 9 bases between.

This chain uses TRBV19 with TRBJ1-5; 7 nucleotides agree with TRBD1. The CDR3 is 14 residues long. The junction had 7 bases not matched to a gene; V was cut back by 7 bases and J by 4 bases. Germline CDR1 LNHDA, CDR2 SQIVND (reference sequence). This CDR3 reads CASTPGGWNQPQHF. As DNA, the CDR3 is TGTGCCAGTACCCCAGGGGGGTGGAATCAGCCCCAGCATTTT.

The J gene is TRBJ1-5, the V gene TRBV6-2 or TRBV6-3; 7 bases fit TRBD1. Germline V CDR1 and CDR2: MNHEY, SVGEGT. The CDR3 loop spans 15 amino acids. Trimming cost V 1 base and J 7 bases; bases outside gene matches: 7. The CDR3 DNA reads as TGTGCCAGCAGTTACTACCCTACAGGGGAGCAGCCCCAGCATTTT. Encoded protein: CASSYYPTGEQPQHF.

The chain recombines TRBV5-4 with TRBJ2-2; D gene unclear. The CDR3 covers 12 residues. Germline CDR1 is SGHNT and CDR2 is YYREEE (reference sequence). Trimming pared 5 bases from V and 0 bases from J, leaving 2 bases between. The CDR3 is CASSTNTGELFF. CDR3 in DNA: TGTGCCAGCAGTACGAACACCGGGGAGCTGTTTTTT.

V is TRBV6-6 and J is TRBJ2-1; D is uncertain. Germline V CDR1 and CDR2: MNHNY, SVGAGI (reference sequence). This CDR3 has 15 amino acids. V lost 5 bases, J lost 0 bases, and 11 bases lay in between. CDR3 amino acids: CASSVPWSSYNEQFF. The DNA of the CDR3 is TGTGCCAGCAGTGTTCCATGGAGCTCCTACAATGAGCAGTTCTTC.

The J gene is TRBJ2-7, the V gene TRBV3-1 (or the pseudogene TRBV3-2), with D perhaps matching TRBD1 (5 bases). This CDR3 comprises 13 residues. The ends were cut back, 2 bases at V and 3 bases at J, with 8 bases in the middle. Germline V CDR1 and CDR2: LGHDT, YNNKEL (reference sequence). CDR3: CASSQLGRYEQYF. CDR3 DNA sequence: TGTGCCAGCAGCCAACTGGGGCGCTACGAGCAGTACTTC.

The V call is TRBV4-2, the J call TRBJ2-5; TRBD2 agrees at 11 bases. V was clipped by 1 base and J by 1 base; unmatched bases: 2. In germline, CDR1 is LGHNA, CDR2 YNFKEQ. This CDR3 is 16 amino acids long. The CDR3 nucleotides are TGTGCCAGCAGCCAAGTCCTAGCGGGGGGCCAAGAGACCCAGTACTTC. It yields the protein CASSQVLAGGQETQYF.

The chain couples TRBV6-5 to TRBJ2-3; possible D gene TRBD2, 6 bases. CDR1 is MNHEY and CDR2 is SVGAGI in the germline V gene. The CDR3 extends over 15 amino acids. Trimming took off 5 bases at V and 0 bases at J, with 12 bases between the two ends. The CDR3 reads CASSLSGTSTDTQYF. The CDR3 bases are TGTGCCAGCAGTCTTAGCGGAACTAGCACAGATACGCAGTATTTT.

The chain couples TRBV30 to TRBJ1-6; D is perhaps TRBD1 (6 bases). V lost 3 bases and J 1 base, leaving 13 bases between the germline ends. Germline V CDR1 and CDR2: GTSNPN, SVGIG (reference sequence). The CDR3 length is 16 residues. DNA for the CDR3: TGTGCCTGGAGCGAAAACAGGGCATCCTATAATTCACCCCTCCACTTT. Translated: CAWSENRASYNSPLHF.